A selection of T cell receptor beta chains follows, all from one sample in a study of human T cells and chemical hapten exposure. MiXCR, applied by TCRdb to the RACE reads, yields one record per CDR3 protein. The data show roughly 50,000 distinct CDR3 sequences, roughly 10% seen once. The starting material was whole blood, obtained in connection with sensitization to the hapten diphenylcyclopropenone (DPC). Receptors originate from a woman between 40 and 55 years old with alopecia areata. Some clones in this sample may be carry-over from other donors' samples. The CDR3 runs from the conserved cysteine through the conserved F or W. Fields, in order: clone size, D gene, V gene, J gene, CDR3 protein, CDR3 DNA. The D gene is left open where the match is weak. Clone size is given for some rows only: seen once, a few or many times, or a class if the clone is expanded.

size: many
D: .
V: TRBV6-6
J: TRBJ1-4
CDR3: CASSTNSYNEKLFF
DNA: TGTGCCAGCAGTACCAACAGTTACAATGAAAAACTGTTTTTT

size: few
D: TRBD2
V: TRBV6-6
J: TRBJ2-2
CDR3: CATERGVTGELFF
DNA: TGTGCCACTGAGCGGGGGGTCACCGGGGAGCTGTTTTTT

size: .
D: .
V: TRBV28
J: TRBJ1-6
CDR3: CANAPEGNSPLHF
DNA: TGTGCCAACGCCCCGGAGGGGAATTCACCCCTCCACTTT

size: many
D: TRBD1
V: TRBV11-3
J: TRBJ2-5
CDR3: CASSLGQGLGETQYF
DNA: TGTGCCAGCAGCTTAGGACAGGGGCTGGGAGAGACCCAGTACTTC

size: many
D: TRBD1
V: TRBV7-9
J: TRBJ1-6
CDR3: CASSLQGTGSSPLHF
DNA: TGTGCCAGCAGCTTACAAGGGACAGGGAGTTCACCCCTCCACTTT

size: few
D: .
V: TRBV20-1
J: TRBJ1-6
CDR3: CSASVGSAENSPLHF
DNA: TGCAGTGCTAGTGTCGGTTCTGCGGAGAATTCACCCCTCCACTTT

size: once
D: .
V: TRBV2
J: TRBJ2-3
CDR3: CASSPGHTDTQYF
DNA: TGTGCCAGCAGTCCCGGGCACACAGATACGCAGTATTTT

size: many
D: .
V: TRBV4-1
J: TRBJ2-5
CDR3: CASSQTPRAQETQYF
DNA: TGCGCCAGCAGCCAGACCCCTAGAGCTCAAGAGACCCAGTACTTC

size: .
D: .
V: TRBV4-2
J: TRBJ1-1
CDR3: CASSQGVTEAFF
DNA: TGTGCCAGCAGTCAAGGGGTTACTGAAGCTTTCTTT

size: few
D: TRBD2
V: TRBV14
J: TRBJ2-5
CDR3: CASSQGGGPVFSETQYF
DNA: TGTGCCAGCAGCCAAGGCGGGGGGCCCGTCTTCTCAGAGACCCAGTACTTC

size: .
D: .
V: TRBV29-1
J: TRBJ1-1
CDR3: CSVERQSPATEAFF
DNA: TGCAGCGTTGAACGCCAGTCGCCGGCGACTGAAGCTTTCTTT

size: few
D: .
V: TRBV10-3
J: TRBJ2-7
CDR3: CATLDSRTDSYEQYF
DNA: TGTGCCACTCTAGACTCGCGGACGGATTCCTACGAGCAGTACTTC

size: few
D: .
V: TRBV27
J: TRBJ2-7
CDR3: CASSSTRGSYEQYF
DNA: TGTGCCAGCAGTTCTACACGGGGCTCCTACGAGCAGTACTTC

size: .
D: .
V: TRBV7-9
J: TRBJ2-7
CDR3: CASSNPQEEYTEQYF
DNA: TGTGCCAGCAGCAACCCCCAGGAGGAGTATACCGAGCAGTACTTC

size: many
D: TRBD1
V: TRBV4-1
J: TRBJ1-5
CDR3: CASSQSPGQGHQPQHF
DNA: TGCGCCAGCAGCCAGTCACCGGGACAGGGCCATCAGCCCCAGCATTTT

size: few
D: .
V: TRBV7-9
J: TRBJ1-6
CDR3: CASSLGPQGVEPLHF
DNA: TGTGCCAGCAGCTTGGGCCCACAGGGTGTAGAACCCCTCCACTTT

size: many
D: .
V: TRBV5-1
J: TRBJ2-7
CDR3: CASSLGLLGGPSYEQYF
DNA: TGCGCCAGCAGCTTGGGCCTCCTCGGGGGGCCCTCCTACGAGCAGTACTTC

size: .
D: .
V: TRBV7-8
J: TRBJ2-2
CDR3: CASSLRDTGELFF
DNA: TGTGCCAGCAGCTTGCGGGACACCGGGGAGCTGTTTTTT

size: .
D: .
V: TRBV7-8
J: TRBJ2-5
CDR3: CASSLIDGQETQYF
DNA: TGTGCCAGCAGCTTGATAGATGGACAAGAGACCCAGTACTTC

size: many
D: .
V: TRBV27
J: TRBJ1-3
CDR3: CASRPTPGGGGNTIYF
DNA: TGTGCCAGCAGGCCGACCCCAGGTGGGGGCGGAAACACCATATATTTT

size: many
D: .
V: TRBV20-1
J: TRBJ1-1
CDR3: CSASVGGTTEAFF
DNA: TGCAGTGCTAGTGTCGGGGGCACCACTGAAGCTTTCTTT

size: .
D: TRBD1
V: TRBV24-1
J: TRBJ2-6
CDR3: CATSDIGTGSGANVLTF
DNA: TGTGCCACCAGTGATATAGGGACAGGGTCCGGGGCCAACGTCCTGACTTTC

size: .
D: .
V: TRBV28
J: TRBJ2-5
CDR3: CASATGGPLETQYF
DNA: TGTGCCAGCGCAACCGGGGGACCGCTAGAGACCCAGTACTTC

size: .
D: .
V: TRBV14
J: TRBJ2-7
CDR3: CASSQPGLGHYEQYF
DNA: TGTGCCAGCAGCCAACCCGGGCTTGGTCACTACGAGCAGTACTTC

size: many
D: TRBD1
V: TRBV20-1
J: TRBJ1-6
CDR3: CSARPRRGQGLGPLHF
DNA: TGCAGTGCTAGACCACGTCGTGGACAGGGGTTGGGACCCCTCCACTTT

size: .
D: .
V: TRBV9
J: TRBJ2-1
CDR3: CASSATPSSYNEQFF
DNA: TGTGCCAGCAGTGCCACACCGAGCTCCTACAATGAGCAGTTCTTC

size: many
D: .
V: TRBV12-3/TRBV12-4
J: TRBJ1-2
CDR3: CASSPGAAYGYTF
DNA: TGTGCCAGCAGTCCCGGGGCAGCCTATGGCTACACCTTC

size: .
D: .
V: TRBV19
J: TRBJ2-7
CDR3: CASRMAVTDPYEQYF
DNA: TGTGCCAGTAGGATGGCCGTGACAGACCCTTACGAGCAGTACTTC

size: many
D: .
V: TRBV20-1
J: TRBJ2-3
CDR3: CSAPYGTQYF
DNA: TGCAGTGCCCCTTACGGTACGCAGTATTTT

size: .
D: .
V: TRBV7-9
J: TRBJ1-4
CDR3: CASSFGQGNEKLFF
DNA: TGTGCCAGCAGCTTCGGGCAGGGAAATGAAAAACTGTTTTTT

size: few
D: TRBD2
V: TRBV10-3
J: TRBJ2-1
CDR3: CAISSGVPSYNEQFF
DNA: TGTGCCATCAGTAGCGGGGTACCCTCCTACAATGAGCAGTTCTTC

size: .
D: .
V: TRBV5-4
J: TRBJ1-6
CDR3: CASSLPRSPLHF
DNA: TGTGCCAGCAGCTTGCCCAGGTCACCCCTCCACTTT

size: many
D: .
V: TRBV9
J: TRBJ1-1
CDR3: CASSVRGLNTEAFF
DNA: TGTGCCAGCAGCGTCAGGGGCTTGAACACTGAAGCTTTCTTT

size: many
D: .
V: TRBV7-3
J: TRBJ2-3
CDR3: CASSPTGVDTQYF
DNA: TGTGCCAGCAGCCCTACAGGTGTAGATACGCAGTATTTT

size: few
D: .
V: TRBV20-1
J: TRBJ1-2
CDR3: CSARRRQDYGYTF
DNA: TGCAGTGCTAGACGACGGCAGGACTATGGCTACACCTTC

size: .
D: .
V: TRBV25-1
J: TRBJ2-2
CDR3: CASTSQNTGELFF
DNA: TGTGCCAGCACCAGCCAAAACACCGGGGAGCTGTTTTTT